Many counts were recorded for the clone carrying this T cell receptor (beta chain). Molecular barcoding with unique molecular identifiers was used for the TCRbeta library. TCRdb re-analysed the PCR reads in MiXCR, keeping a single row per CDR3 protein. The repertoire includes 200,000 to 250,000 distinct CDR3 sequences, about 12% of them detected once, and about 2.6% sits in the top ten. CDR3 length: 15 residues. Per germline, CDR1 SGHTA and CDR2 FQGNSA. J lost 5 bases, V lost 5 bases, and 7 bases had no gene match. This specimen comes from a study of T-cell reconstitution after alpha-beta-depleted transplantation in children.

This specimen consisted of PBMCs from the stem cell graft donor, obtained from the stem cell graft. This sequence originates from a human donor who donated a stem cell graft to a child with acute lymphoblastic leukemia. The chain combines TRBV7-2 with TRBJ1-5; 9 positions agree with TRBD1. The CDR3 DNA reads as TGTGCCAGCAGCATGGACAGGGGCTCTTATCAGCCCCAGCATTTT. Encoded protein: CASSMDRGSYQPQHF.